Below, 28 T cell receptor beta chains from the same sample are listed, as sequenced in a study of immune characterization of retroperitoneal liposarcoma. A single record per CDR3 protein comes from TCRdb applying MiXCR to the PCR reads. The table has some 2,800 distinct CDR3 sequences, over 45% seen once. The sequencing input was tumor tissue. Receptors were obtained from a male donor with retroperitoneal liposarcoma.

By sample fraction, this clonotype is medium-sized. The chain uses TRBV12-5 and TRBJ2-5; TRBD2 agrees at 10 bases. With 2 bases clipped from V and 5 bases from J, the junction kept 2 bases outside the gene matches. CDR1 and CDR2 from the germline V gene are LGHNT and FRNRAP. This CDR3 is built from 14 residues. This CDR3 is CASGLNSGRETQYF. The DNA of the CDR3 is TGTGCTAGTGGTTTGAATAGCGGGAGGGAGACCCAGTACTTC.

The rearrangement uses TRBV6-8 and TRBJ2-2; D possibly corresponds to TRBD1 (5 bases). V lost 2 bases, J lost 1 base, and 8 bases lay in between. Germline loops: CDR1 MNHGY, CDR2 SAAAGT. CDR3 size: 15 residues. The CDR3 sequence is CASSYGAGNTGELFF. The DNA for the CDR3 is TGTGCCAGCAGTTACGGGGCAGGGAACACCGGGGAGCTGTTTTTT.

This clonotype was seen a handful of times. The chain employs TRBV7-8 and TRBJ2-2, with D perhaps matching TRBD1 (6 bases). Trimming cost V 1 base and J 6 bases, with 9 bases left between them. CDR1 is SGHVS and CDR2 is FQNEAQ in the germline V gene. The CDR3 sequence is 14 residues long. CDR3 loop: CASSLVQGPGELFF. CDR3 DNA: TGTGCCAGCAGCTTAGTACAGGGCCCCGGGGAGCTGTTTTTT.

In DNA, the CDR3 is TGTGCCAGCAAGGATGGCGGGAGGGGGGCGCAGTATTTT. Its translation is CASKDGGRGAQYF. The chain uses TRBV6-1 and TRBJ2-3; 9 bases line up with TRBD2. The CDR3 length is 13 residues. Unmatched junction bases numbered 9, after V lost 7 bases and J lost 10 bases. CDR1 is MNHNS and CDR2 is SASEGT in the germline V gene.

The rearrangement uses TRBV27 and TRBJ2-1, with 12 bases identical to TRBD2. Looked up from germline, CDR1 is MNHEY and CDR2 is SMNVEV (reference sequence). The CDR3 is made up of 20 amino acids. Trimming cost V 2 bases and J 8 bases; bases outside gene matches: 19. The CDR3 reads CASSLHIHPSSSGGGYEQFF. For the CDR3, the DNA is TGTGCCAGCAGTTTACATATCCATCCTAGTTCTAGCGGGGGGGGGTATGAGCAGTTCTTC.

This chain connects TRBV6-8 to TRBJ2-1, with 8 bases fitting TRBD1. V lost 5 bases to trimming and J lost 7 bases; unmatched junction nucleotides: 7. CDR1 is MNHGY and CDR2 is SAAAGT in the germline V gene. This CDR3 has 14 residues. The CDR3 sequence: CASSPGQDMNEQFF. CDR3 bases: TGTGCCAGCAGTCCGGGACAGGACATGAATGAGCAGTTCTTC.

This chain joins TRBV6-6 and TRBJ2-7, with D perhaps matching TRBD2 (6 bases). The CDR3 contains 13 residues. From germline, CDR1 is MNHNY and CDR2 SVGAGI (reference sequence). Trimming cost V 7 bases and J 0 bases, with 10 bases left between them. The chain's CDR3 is CASTKGLSYEQYF. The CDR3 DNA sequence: TGTGCCAGCACTAAGGGACTCTCCTACGAGCAGTACTTC.

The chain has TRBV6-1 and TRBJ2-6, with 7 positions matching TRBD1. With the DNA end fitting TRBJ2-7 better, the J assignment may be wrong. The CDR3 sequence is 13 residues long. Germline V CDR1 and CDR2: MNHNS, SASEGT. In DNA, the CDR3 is TGTGCCAGCAGTTTTCGTTCAGGGGGCGAGCAGTACTTC. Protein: CASSFRSGGEQYF.

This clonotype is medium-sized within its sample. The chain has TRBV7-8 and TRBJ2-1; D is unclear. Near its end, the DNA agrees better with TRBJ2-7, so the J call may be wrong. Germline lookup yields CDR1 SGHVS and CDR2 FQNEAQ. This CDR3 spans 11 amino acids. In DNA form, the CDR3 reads TGTGCCAGCAGCGCACGTAATGAGCAGTACTTC. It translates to CASSARNEQYF.

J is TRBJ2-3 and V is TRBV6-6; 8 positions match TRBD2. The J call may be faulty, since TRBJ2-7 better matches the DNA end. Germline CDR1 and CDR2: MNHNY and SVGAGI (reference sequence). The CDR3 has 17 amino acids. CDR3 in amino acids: CASSYSPFGRGFNEQYF. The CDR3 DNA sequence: TGTGCCAGCAGTTACTCGCCGTTCGGGAGGGGATTTAATGAGCAGTACTTC.

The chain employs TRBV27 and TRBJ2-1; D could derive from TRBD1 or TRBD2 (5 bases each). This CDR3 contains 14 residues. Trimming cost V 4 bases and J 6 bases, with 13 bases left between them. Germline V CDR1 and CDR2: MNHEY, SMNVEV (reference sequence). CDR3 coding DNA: TGTGCCAGCAGTTCCCACCGGGACCCCAATGAGCAGTTCTTC. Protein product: CASSSHRDPNEQFF.

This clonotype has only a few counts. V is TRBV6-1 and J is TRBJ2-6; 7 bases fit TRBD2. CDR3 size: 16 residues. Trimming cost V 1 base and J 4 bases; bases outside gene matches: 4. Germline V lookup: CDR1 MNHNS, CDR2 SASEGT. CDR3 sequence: CASSEGGGGGANVLTF. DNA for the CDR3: TGTGCCAGCAGTGAAGGGGGGGGTGGCGGGGCCAACGTCCTGACTTTC.

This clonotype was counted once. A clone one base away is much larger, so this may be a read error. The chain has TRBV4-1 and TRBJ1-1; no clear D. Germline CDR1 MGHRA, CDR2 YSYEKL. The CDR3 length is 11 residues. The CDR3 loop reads CASSHASDAFF. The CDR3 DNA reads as TGCGCCAGCAGCCACGCTTCTGACGCTTTCTTT.

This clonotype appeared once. In DNA, the CDR3 is TGTGCCAGCACCCTATCGGCCGGGAGCAATGAGCAGTTCTTC. This codes for CASTLSAGSNEQFF. J is TRBJ2-5 and V is TRBV12-3 or TRBV12-4, with D perhaps matching TRBD2 (6 bases). The DNA end favors TRBJ2-1, so the J call may be wrong. The CDR3 is made up of 14 amino acids.

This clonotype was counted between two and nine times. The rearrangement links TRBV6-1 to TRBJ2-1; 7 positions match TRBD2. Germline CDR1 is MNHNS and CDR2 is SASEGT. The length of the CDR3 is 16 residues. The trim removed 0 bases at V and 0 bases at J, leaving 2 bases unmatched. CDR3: CASSEASSGSYNEQFF. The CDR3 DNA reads TGTGCCAGCAGTGAAGCCTCTAGCGGCTCCTACAATGAGCAGTTCTTC.

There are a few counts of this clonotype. CDR3 nucleotides: TGTGCCAGCATTCCGGGGGCGTACACCGGGGAGCTGTTTTTT. This sequence encodes CASIPGAYTGELFF. This chain connects TRBV11-2 to TRBJ2-2; the D gene could be TRBD1 or TRBD2 (6 bases each). V dropped 7 bases and J dropped 3 bases, with 12 bases sitting between them. The length of the CDR3 is 14 residues. Germline V gene lookup returns CDR1 SGHAT and CDR2 FQNNGV.

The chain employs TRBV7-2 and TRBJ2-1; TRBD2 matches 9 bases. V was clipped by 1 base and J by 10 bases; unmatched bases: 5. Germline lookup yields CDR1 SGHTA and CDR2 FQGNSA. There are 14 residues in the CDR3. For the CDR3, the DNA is TGTGCCAGCAGCTTAGTTGCGGGAGGGCAGGAGCAGTTCTTC. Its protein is CASSLVAGGQEQFF. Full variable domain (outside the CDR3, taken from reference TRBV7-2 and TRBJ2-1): GAGVSQSPSNKVTEKGKDVELRCDPISGHTALYWYRQSLGQGLEFLIYFQGNSAPDKSGLPSDRFSAERTGGSVSTLTIQRTQQEDSAVYLCASSLVAGGQEQFFGPGTRLTVL.

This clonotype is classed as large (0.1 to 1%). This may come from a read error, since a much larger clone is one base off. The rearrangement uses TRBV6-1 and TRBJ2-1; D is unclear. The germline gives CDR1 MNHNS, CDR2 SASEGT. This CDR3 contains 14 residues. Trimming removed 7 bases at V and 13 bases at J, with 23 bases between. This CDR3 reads CASTPLASQETQFF. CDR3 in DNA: TGTGCCAGCACCCCCCTGGCGTCTCAAGAGACCCAGTTCTTC.

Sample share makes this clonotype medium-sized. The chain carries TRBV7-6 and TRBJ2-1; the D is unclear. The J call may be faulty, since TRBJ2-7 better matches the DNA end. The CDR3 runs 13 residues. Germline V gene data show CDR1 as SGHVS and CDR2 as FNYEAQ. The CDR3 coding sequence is TGTGCCAGCAGCTCTGACCGAGTCTACGAGCAGTACTTC. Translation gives CASSSDRVYEQYF.

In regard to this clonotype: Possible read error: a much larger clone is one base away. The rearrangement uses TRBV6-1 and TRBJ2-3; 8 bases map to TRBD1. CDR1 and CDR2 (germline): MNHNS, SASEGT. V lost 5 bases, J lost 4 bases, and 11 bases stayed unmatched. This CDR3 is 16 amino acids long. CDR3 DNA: TGTGCCAGCAGTCGCAAACAGGGGGACGGGGCAGATACGCAGTATTTT. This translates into CASSRKQGDGADTQYF.

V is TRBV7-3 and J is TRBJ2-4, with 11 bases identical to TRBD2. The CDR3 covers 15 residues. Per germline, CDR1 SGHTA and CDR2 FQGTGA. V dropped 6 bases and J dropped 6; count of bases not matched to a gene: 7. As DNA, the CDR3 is TGTGCCAGCAGTCTTGACGGGACTAGCGGAAACATTCAGTACTTC. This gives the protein CASSLDGTSGNIQYF.

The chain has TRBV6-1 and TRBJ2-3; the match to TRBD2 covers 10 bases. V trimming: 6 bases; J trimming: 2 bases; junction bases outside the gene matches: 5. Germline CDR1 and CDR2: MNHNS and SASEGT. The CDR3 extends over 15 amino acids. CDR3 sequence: CASSRLAGDTDTQYF. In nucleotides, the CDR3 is TGTGCCAGCAGCAGACTAGCGGGCGACACAGATACGCAGTATTTT.

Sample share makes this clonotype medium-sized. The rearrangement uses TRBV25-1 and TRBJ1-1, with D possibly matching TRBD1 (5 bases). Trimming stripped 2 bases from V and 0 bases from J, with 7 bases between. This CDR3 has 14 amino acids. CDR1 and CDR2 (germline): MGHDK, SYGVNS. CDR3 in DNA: TGTGCCAGCAGTGAAGGGACTATGAACACTGAAGCTTTCTTT. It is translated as CASSEGTMNTEAFF.

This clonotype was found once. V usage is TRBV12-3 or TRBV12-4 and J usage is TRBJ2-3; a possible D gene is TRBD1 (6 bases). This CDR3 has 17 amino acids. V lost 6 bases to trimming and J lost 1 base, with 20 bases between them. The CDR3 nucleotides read TGTGCCAGCAGCAAAACACCACAGGGAACTCGCACAGATACGCAGTATTTT. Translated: CASSKTPQGTRTDTQYF.

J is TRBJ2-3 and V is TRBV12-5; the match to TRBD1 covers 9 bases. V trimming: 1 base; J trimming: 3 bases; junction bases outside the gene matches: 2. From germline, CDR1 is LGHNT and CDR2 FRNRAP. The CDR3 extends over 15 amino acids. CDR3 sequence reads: CASGLAGQGTDTQYF. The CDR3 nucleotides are TGTGCTAGTGGTTTGGCTGGACAGGGGACAGATACGCAGTATTTT.

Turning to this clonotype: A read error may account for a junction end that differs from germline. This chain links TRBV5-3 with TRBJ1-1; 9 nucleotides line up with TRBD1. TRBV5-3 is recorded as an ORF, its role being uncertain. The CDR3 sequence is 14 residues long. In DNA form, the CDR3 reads TGTGCCAGCAGCTTGGTACAGGGGGCACTAGAAGCTTTCTTT. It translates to CASSLVQGALEAFF.

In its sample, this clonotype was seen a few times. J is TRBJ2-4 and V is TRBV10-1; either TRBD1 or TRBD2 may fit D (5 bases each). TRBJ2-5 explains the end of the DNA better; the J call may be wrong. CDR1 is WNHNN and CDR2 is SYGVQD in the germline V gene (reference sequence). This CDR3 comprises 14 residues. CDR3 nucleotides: TGCGCCAGCAGAGACCCACCGGATGGGGGGACCCAGTACTTC. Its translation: CASRDPPDGGTQYF.

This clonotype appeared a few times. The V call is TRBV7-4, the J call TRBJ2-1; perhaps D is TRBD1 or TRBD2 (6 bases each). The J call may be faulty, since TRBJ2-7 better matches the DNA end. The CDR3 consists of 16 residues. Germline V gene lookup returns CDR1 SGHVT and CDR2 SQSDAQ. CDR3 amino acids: CASSPNGGNYYNEQYF. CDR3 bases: TGTGCCAGCAGCCCGAACGGGGGCAATTACTACAATGAGCAGTACTTC.